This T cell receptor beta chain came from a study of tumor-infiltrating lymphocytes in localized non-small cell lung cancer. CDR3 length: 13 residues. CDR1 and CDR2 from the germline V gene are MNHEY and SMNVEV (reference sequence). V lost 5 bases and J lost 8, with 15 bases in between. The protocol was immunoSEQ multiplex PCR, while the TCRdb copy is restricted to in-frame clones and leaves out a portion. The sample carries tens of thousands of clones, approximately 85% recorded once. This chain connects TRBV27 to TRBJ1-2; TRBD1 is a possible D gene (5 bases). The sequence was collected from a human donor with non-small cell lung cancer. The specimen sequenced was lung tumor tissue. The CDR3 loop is CASSTTAFLGYTF. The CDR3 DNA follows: TGTGCCAGCAGTACGACAGCTTTCCTCGGCTACACCTTC.